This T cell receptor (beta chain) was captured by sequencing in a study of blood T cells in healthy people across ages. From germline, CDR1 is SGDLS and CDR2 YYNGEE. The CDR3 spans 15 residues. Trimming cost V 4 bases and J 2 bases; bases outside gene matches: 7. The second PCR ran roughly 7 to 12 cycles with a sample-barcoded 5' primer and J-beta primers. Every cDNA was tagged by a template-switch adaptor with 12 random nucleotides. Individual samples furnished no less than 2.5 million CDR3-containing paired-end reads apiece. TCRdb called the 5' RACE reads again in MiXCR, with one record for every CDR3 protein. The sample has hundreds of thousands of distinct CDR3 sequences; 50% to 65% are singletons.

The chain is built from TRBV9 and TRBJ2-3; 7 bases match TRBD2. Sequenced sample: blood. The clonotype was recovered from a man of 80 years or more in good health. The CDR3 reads CASSPGEGSTDTQYF. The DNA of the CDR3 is TGTGCCAGCAGCCCCGGGGAGGGCTCCACAGATACGCAGTATTTT.